A single sample gave rise to the 23 T cell receptor beta chains below, sequenced in a study of OX40 agonist ivuxolimab in advanced cancers. Here immunoSEQ multiplex PCR was the method, and the copy in TCRdb shows in-frame clones only, minus some. The sample yields 100,000 or so clones, 92% seen once. Material: CD4+ or CD8+ T cells sorted from blood, obtained in a trial of the OX40 agonist ivuxolimab. The origin of the receptors is an adult with an advanced solid tumor such as melanoma, head and neck, liver or kidney cancer.

CDR3 nucleotides: TGCAGCGTTGACGGGCGGAGCACAGATACGCAGTATTTT. Encoded protein: CSVDGRSTDTQYF. This rearrangement joins TRBV29-1 to TRBJ2-3; D is undetermined. The germline V gene encodes CDR1 SQVTM and CDR2 ANQGSEA. This CDR3 has 13 residues. Trimming took 3 bases from V and 0 from J, leaving 7 bases between them.

The chain recombines TRBV13 with TRBJ2-7; 7 bases agree with TRBD2. With V trimmed by 10 bases and J by 7 bases, 13 bases remained unmatched. This CDR3 contains 13 residues. Germline lookup yields CDR1 PRHDT and CDR2 FYEKMQ (reference sequence). The CDR3 nucleotides are TGTGCCACGGCCGGCGGCGGGAGAGTTGAGCAGTACTTC. It specifies CATAGGGRVEQYF.

The rearrangement uses TRBV11-2 and TRBJ2-7, with TRBD2 identical over 7 bases. This CDR3 has 16 amino acids. The germline gives CDR1 SGHAT, CDR2 FQNNGV. V was clipped by 2 bases and J by 0 bases; unmatched bases: 7. The CDR3 sequence is CASSLSGGGSSYEQYF. The CDR3 DNA reads TGTGCCAGCAGCTTATCTGGGGGGGGAAGCTCCTACGAGCAGTACTTC.

V usage is TRBV6-1 and J usage is TRBJ2-7, with a possible D match to TRBD1 (5 bases). With 4 bases removed from V and 5 bases from J, the gap between germline ends came to 9 bases. The CDR3 runs to 12 residues. The germline V gene encodes CDR1 MNHNS and CDR2 SASEGT. The CDR3 DNA reads TGTGCCAGCAGTGGGCCAGGGCACGAGCAGTACTTC. Translated, it gives CASSGPGHEQYF.

On this clone itself: This specimen includes other DNA sequences encoding the same CDR3. This chain links TRBV29-1 with TRBJ1-1, with D uncertain. Germline V CDR1 and CDR2: SQVTM, ANQGSEA. V lost 6 bases and J lost 1, with 6 bases in between. This CDR3 is built from 11 residues. The CDR3 DNA reads TGCAGCGTGGAGGGGAACACTGAAGCTTTCTTT. This translates into CSVEGNTEAFF.

The V gene is TRBV7-8, the J gene TRBJ1-4; a possible D gene is TRBD1 (5 bases). CDR3 size: 14 residues. From germline, CDR1 is SGHVS and CDR2 FQNEAQ. V was clipped by 6 bases and J by 1 base, with 9 bases between them. This CDR3 is CASSPQGTNEKLFF. Written as DNA, the CDR3 is TGTGCCAGCAGTCCTCAGGGAACTAATGAAAAACTGTTTTTT. The entire variable domain, with the rest obtained from reference TRBV7-8 and TRBJ1-4, is as follows: GAGVSQSPRYKVAKRGQDVALRCDPISGHVSLFWYQQALGQGPEFLTYFQNEAQLDKSGLPSDRFFAERPEGSVSTLKIQRTQQEDSAVYLCASSPQGTNEKLFFGSGTQLSVL.

J is TRBJ2-1 and V is TRBV10-3; TRBD1 agrees at 10 bases. The CDR3 totals 19 residues. V dropped 0 bases and J dropped 3; count of bases not matched to a gene: 11. From germline, CDR1 is ENHRY and CDR2 SYGVKD. In DNA form, the CDR3 reads TGTGCCATCAGTGAGTCTGGGGACAGGGGCCGTTCCAACTACAATGAGCAGTTCTTC. Protein product: CAISESGDRGRSNYNEQFF.

This chain joins TRBV2 and TRBJ1-4; 11 positions match TRBD1. The CDR3 is made up of 15 amino acids. The junction had 6 bases not matched to a gene; V was cut back by 4 bases and J by 8 bases. Germline V gene lookup returns CDR1 SNHLY and CDR2 FYNNEI. Here the CDR3 reads CASSGTDRGQEKLFF. As DNA, the CDR3 is TGTGCCAGCAGTGGCACGGACAGGGGGCAGGAAAAACTGTTTTTT. Complete variable domain (other parts from reference TRBV2 and TRBJ1-4): EPEVTQTPSHQVTQMGQEVILRCVPISNHLYFYWYRQILGQKVEFLVSFYNNEISEKSEIFDDQFSVERPDGSNFTLKIRSTKLEDSAMYFCASSGTDRGQEKLFFGSGTQLSVL.

The chain is built from TRBV19 and TRBJ2-1; TRBD1 matches 8 bases. This CDR3 has 15 residues. Looked up from germline, CDR1 is LNHDA and CDR2 is SQIVND (reference sequence). Losses at the gene ends were 8 bases for V and 4 bases for J; bases not matched to a gene: 10. CDR3 sequence (DNA): TGTGCCAGTGGTCGGTGGACAGGGCTTTACAATGAGCAGTTCTTC. Its translation is CASGRWTGLYNEQFF. The variable domain in full, completed from reference TRBV19 and TRBJ2-1, reads DGGITQSPKYLFRKEGQNVTLSCEQNLNHDAMYWYRQDPGQGLRLIYYSQIVNDFQKGDIAEGYSVSREKKESFPLTVTSAQKNPTAFYLCASGRWTGLYNEQFFGPGTRLTVL.

A single count supports this clone. The rearrangement joins TRBV30 to TRBJ2-4; D ambiguous. Trimming left V 6 bases short and J 8 bases short, with 14 bases between. The CDR3 sequence is 12 residues long. Germline CDR1 is GTSNPN and CDR2 is SVGIG (reference sequence). CDR3: CACQGPGYIQYF. For the CDR3, the DNA is TGTGCCTGCCAAGGCCCTGGTTACATTCAGTACTTC.

The V gene is TRBV9, the J gene TRBJ1-3; D not certain. Trimming left V 0 bases short and J 3 bases short, with 7 bases between. Germline V gene sequence: CDR1 SGDLS, CDR2 YYNGEE. The CDR3 extends over 14 amino acids. CDR3 in DNA: TGTGCCAGCAGCGTAGTTGAAAATGGAAACACCATATATTTT. Translated, it gives CASSVVENGNTIYF. The variable domain in full, with the rest retrieved from reference TRBV9 and TRBJ1-3, is DSGVTQTPKHLITATGQRVTLRCSPRSGDLSVYWYQQSLDQGLQFLIQYYNGEERAKGNILERFSAQQFPDLHSELNLSSLELGDSALYFCASSVVENGNTIYFGEGSWLTVV.

The rearrangement links TRBV28 to TRBJ1-3; tentatively, D is TRBD1 (6 bases). Germline values: CDR1 MDHEN, CDR2 SYDVKM. This CDR3 is built from 16 residues. The V end lost 8 bases, the J end lost 4 bases, and 21 bases lay between the germline ends. The CDR3 sequence: CASYSEGQGKGNTIYF. The DNA for the CDR3 is TGTGCCAGCTACTCCGAGGGGCAGGGGAAGGGAAACACCATATATTTT.

The CDR3 DNA reads as TGTGCCAGCAGTTTCCGACAGGGGGCTCCCCCCTACGAGCAGTACTTC. This codes for CASSFRQGAPPYEQYF. This chain links TRBV27 with TRBJ2-7, with 10 bases that match TRBD1. With 3 bases clipped from V and 2 bases from J, the junction kept 7 bases outside the gene matches. Per germline, CDR1 MNHEY and CDR2 SMNVEV (reference sequence). The CDR3 consists of 16 residues.

This sequence joins TRBV13 and TRBJ2-3; perhaps D is TRBD1 or TRBD2 (5 bases each). Germline V gene data show CDR1 as PRHDT and CDR2 as FYEKMQ (reference sequence). The CDR3 sequence is 14 residues long. V was clipped by 3 bases and J by 6 bases, with 13 bases between them. The CDR3 DNA is TGTGCCAGCAGCTTGGGTGGGGGTCGGGATACGCAGTATTTT. The encoded protein is CASSLGGGRDTQYF.

V gene TRBV10-3 combines with J gene TRBJ1-1, with 7 nucleotides matching TRBD1. The CDR3 loop spans 13 amino acids. Unmatched junction bases numbered 4, after V lost 8 bases and J lost 1 base. CDR1 and CDR2 (germline): ENHRY, SYGVKD. For the CDR3, the DNA is TGTGCCATCGGGGAGGGGGCGAACACTGAAGCTTTCTTT. This gives the protein CAIGEGANTEAFF.

J is TRBJ1-5 and V is TRBV18; D ambiguous. Germline CDR1 KGHSH, CDR2 LQKENI. The length of the CDR3 is 13 residues. V dropped 2 bases and J dropped 5 bases, with 7 bases sitting between them. The CDR3 sequence is CASSPGGYQPQHF. CDR3 DNA sequence: TGTGCCAGCTCACCAGGAGGCTATCAGCCCCAGCATTTT.

The genes are TRBV12-5 and TRBJ2-2; 13 nucleotides line up with TRBD2. Germline V CDR1 and CDR2: LGHNT, FRNRAP. The V and J ends lost 0 bases and 7 bases, in that order; junction bases with no gene match: 8. The CDR3 has 18 residues. The CDR3 is CASGLVITSGGAGGELFF. The CDR3 nucleotides are TGTGCTAGTGGTTTGGTAATAACTAGCGGGGGGGCTGGCGGGGAGCTGTTTTTT.

This rearrangement joins TRBV6-5 to TRBJ2-7, with D possibly being TRBD1 (6 bases). The CDR3 is made up of 13 amino acids. Germline lookup yields CDR1 MNHEY and CDR2 SVGAGI. Trimming stripped 2 bases from V and 1 base from J, with 6 bases between. CDR3 sequence reads: CASSYGTSYEQYF. The DNA of the CDR3 is TGTGCCAGCAGTTACGGGACATCCTACGAGCAGTACTTC.

The chain is built from TRBV4-1 and TRBJ1-2; 7 positions match TRBD1. The CDR3 spans 14 residues. Germline CDR1 reads MGHRA; CDR2 reads YSYEKL. With 3 bases clipped from V and 3 bases from J, the junction kept 4 bases outside the gene matches. The CDR3 region is CASSQDRSHYGYTF. The CDR3 DNA is TGCGCCAGCAGCCAGGACAGGTCGCACTATGGCTACACCTTC.

The genes are TRBV30 and TRBJ2-3, with 8 bases that match TRBD1. Germline CDR1 GTSNPN, CDR2 SVGIG (reference sequence). The CDR3 is made up of 14 amino acids. V lost 7 bases, J lost 1 base, and 7 bases stayed unmatched. CDR3 DNA: TGTGCCTCATACCCAGGGGGCGGCACAGATACGCAGTATTTT. It translates to CASYPGGGTDTQYF.

CDR3 nucleotides: TGTGCCTGGAGTCTTACCGGGACATTATTCACCGGGGAGCTGTTTTTT. This gives the protein CAWSLTGTLFTGELFF. The chain uses TRBV30 and TRBJ2-2, with D maybe TRBD1 (6 bases). The V gene lost 2 bases and the J gene lost 4 bases, with 17 bases spanning the gap. CDR3 length: 16 residues. CDR1 is GTSNPN, CDR2 SVGIG, per germline (reference sequence).

The chain has TRBV28 and TRBJ1-2, with D uncertain. Germline CDR1 MDHEN, CDR2 SYDVKM. The V end lost 10 bases, the J end lost 4 bases, and 10 bases lay between the germline ends. There are 11 residues in the CDR3. The CDR3 protein is CATAGTYGYTF. Written as DNA, the CDR3 is TGTGCCACCGCAGGAACCTATGGCTACACCTTC.

The gene calls are TRBV27 and TRBJ2-7, with 7 bases lining up with TRBD1. The germline gives CDR1 MNHEY, CDR2 SMNVEV (reference sequence). CDR3 length equals 16 residues. V was clipped by 2 bases and J by 0 bases; unmatched bases: 7. CDR3 protein: CASSLVGTAISYEQYF. The CDR3 nucleotides read TGTGCCAGCAGTTTAGTGGGGACAGCGATCTCCTACGAGCAGTACTTC.